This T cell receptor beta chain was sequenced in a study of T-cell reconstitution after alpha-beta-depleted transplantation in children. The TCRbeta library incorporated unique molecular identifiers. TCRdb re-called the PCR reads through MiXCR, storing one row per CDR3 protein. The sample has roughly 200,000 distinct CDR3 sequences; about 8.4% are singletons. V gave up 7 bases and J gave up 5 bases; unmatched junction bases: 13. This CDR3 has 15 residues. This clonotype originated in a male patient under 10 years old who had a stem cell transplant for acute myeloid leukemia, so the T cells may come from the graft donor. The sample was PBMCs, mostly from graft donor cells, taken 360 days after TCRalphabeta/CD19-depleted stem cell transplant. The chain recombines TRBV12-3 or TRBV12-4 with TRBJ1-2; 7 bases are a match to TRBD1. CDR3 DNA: TGTGCCAGCACTCGAGGGCCGGGACAGCTGTATGGCTACACCTTC. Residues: CASTRGPGQLYGYTF.